This T cell receptor (beta chain) was recorded in a study of blood T cell repertoires in COVID-19. Assay: immunoSEQ multiplex PCR; the TCRdb copy retains only in-frame clones and omits some. This sample has a few hundred thousand clones; approximately 83% occur once, and the top ten carry 4% to 4.5%. Recovered status applied to Cohort 3 donors who had two consecutive negative PCRs. It also applied to those with clearance or with symptom resolution. The CDR3 sequence is 16 residues long. Per the germline V gene, CDR1 is MDHEN and CDR2 is SYDVKM. Trimming stripped 4 bases from V and 5 bases from J, with 18 bases between.

The J gene is TRBJ2-1, the V gene TRBV28; possible D gene TRBD2, 7 bases. Source material: PBMCs or T cells enriched from blood (not recorded which). The receptor was isolated from a woman aged 30 to 39 who had recovered from COVID-19. As DNA, the CDR3 is TGTGCCAGCAGTTCCGCAGGGGCGGGGGCAAACAATGAGCAGTTCTTC. This translates into CASSSAGAGANNEQFF.